This T cell receptor (beta chain) derives from a study of T cell responses to AZD1222 COVID-19 vaccine. Whole-study results and caveats: Seropositive status at baseline applied to only 5 or 6 AZD1222 recipients. Nearly half of spike-specific TCRs reportedly target variant regions that are unmutated in the B.1.351 and B.1.1.7 variants.

Libraries were prepared by immunoSEQ multiplex PCR; TCRdb keeps only in-frame clonotypes and omits some of them. The table shows 130,000 or so clones, with 93% occurring only once. In regard to this clone: Its target is not known.

Trimming pared 1 base from V and 9 bases from J, leaving 12 bases between. Germline assignment: CDR1 LNHNV and CDR2 YYDKDF (reference sequence). The CDR3 covers 13 residues. The specimen comprised peripheral blood, sampled on day 0 of AZD1222 vaccination. The rearrangement joins TRBV15 to TRBJ1-1; a weak D match, TRBD1 (5 bases). The receptor was derived from an adult in good health. The CDR3 DNA reads as TGTGCCACCAGCAGAGTGGGGGAGAGTCAAGCTTTCTTT. Translation: CATSRVGESQAFF. The complete variable domain, with remaining parts taken from reference TRBV15 and TRBJ1-1, reads DAMVIQNPRYQVTQFGKPVTLSCSQTLNHNVMYWYQQKSSQAPKLLFHYYDKDFNNEADTPDNFQSRRPNTSFCFLDIRSPGLGDTAMYLCATSRVGESQAFFGQGTRLTVV.